The TCR beta chain described here comes from a study of a mutant IDH1 vaccine in newly diagnosed glioma. Study context: Patients had received radiotherapy, temozolomide, or both previously, most receiving both. General observations from the study: Any relationship between pseudoprogression and changes in top peripheral T cell clonotypes seemed absent.

Time point: baseline, week 1 (first vaccination visit). The treatment: pre-vaccination baseline after standard-of-care therapy. In its sample, this clone was seen once. What it recognizes is unknown. TCRdb's copy holds only in-frame clones and misses some; the assay was immunoSEQ multiplex PCR. The sample lists about 46,000 clones; approximately 90% were seen once. V lost 3 bases and J lost 2, with 16 bases in between. The CDR3 has 16 residues. The germline V gene has CDR1 KGHSH and CDR2 LQKENI. This chain connects TRBV18 to TRBJ1-1; possibly TRBD1 for D (5 bases). The TCR sequence derives from a man aged 40-50 years with glioma. Sequencing used PBMCs, obtained from a glioma patient treated with radiotherapy, temozolomide or both. In DNA, the CDR3 is TGTGCCAGCTCACCCCCAGGGCCGGGTTCCAACACTGAAGCTTTCTTT. As protein: CASSPPGPGSNTEAFF. Variable domain in full (rest from reference TRBV18 and TRBJ1-1): NAGVMQNPRHLVRRRGQEARLRCSPMKGHSHVYWYRQLPEEGLKFMVYLQKENIIDESGMPKERFSAEFPKEGPSILRIQQVVRGDSAAYFCASSPPGPGSNTEAFFGQGTRLTVV.